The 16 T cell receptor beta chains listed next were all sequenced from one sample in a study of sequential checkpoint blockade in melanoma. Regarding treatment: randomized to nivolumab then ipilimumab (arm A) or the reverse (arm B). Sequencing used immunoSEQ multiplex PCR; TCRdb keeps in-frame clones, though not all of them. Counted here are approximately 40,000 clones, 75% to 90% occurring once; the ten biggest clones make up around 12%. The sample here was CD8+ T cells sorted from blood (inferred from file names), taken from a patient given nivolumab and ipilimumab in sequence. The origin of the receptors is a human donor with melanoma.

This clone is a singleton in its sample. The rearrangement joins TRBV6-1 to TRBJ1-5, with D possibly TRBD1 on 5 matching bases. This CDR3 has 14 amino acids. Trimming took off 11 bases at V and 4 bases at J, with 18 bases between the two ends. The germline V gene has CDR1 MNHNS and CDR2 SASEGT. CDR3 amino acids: CAAGGGRQNQPQHF. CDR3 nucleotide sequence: TGTGCCGCTGGGGGAGGAAGACAGAATCAGCCCCAGCATTTT.

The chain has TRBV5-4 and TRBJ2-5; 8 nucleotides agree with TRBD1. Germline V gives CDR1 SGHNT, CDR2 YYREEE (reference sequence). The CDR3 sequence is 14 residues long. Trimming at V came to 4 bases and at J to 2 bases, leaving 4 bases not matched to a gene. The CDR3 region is CASSTRTGQETQYF. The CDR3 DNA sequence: TGTGCCAGCAGCACGCGGACAGGGCAAGAGACCCAGTACTTC.

In DNA form, the CDR3 reads TGTGCCAGCAGCCACCCGGGCTACGAGCAGTACTTC. Protein: CASSHPGYEQYF. This chain links TRBV11-1 with TRBJ2-7; D not certain. Trimming pared 5 bases from V and 3 bases from J, leaving 8 bases between. The CDR3 covers 12 residues. In germline, CDR1 is SGHAT, CDR2 FQDESV (reference sequence).

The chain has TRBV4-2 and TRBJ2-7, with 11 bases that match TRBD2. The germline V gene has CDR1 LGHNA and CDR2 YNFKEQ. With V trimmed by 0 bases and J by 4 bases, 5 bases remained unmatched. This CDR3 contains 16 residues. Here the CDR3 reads CASSQETSGTLYEQYF. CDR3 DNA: TGTGCCAGCAGCCAAGAGACTAGCGGGACTCTATACGAGCAGTACTTC.

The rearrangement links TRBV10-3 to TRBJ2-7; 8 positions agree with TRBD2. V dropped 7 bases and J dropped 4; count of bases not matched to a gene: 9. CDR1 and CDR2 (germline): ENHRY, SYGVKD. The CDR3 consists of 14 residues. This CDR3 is CAINPAGEGYEQYF. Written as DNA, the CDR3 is TGTGCCATCAACCCAGCGGGAGAGGGTTACGAGCAGTACTTC.

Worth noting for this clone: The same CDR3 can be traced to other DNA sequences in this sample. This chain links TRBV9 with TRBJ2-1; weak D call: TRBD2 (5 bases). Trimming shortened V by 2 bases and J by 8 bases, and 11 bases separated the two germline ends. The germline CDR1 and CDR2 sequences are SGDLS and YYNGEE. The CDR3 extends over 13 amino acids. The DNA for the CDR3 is TGTGCCAGCAGCGTCGAGGGCTTTGATGAGCAGTTCTTC. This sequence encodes CASSVEGFDEQFF.

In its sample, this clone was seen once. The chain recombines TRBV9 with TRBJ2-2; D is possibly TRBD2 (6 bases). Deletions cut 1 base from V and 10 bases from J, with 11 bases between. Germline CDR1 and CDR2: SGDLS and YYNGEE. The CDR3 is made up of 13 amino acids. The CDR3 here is CASSVRPREELFF. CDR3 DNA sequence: TGTGCCAGCAGCGTAAGACCGCGGGAGGAGCTGTTTTTT.

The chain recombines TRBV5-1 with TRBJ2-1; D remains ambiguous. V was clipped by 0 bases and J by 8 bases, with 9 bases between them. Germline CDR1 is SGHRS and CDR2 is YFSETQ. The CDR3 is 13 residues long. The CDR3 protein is CASSLAPVYEQFF. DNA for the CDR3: TGCGCCAGCAGCTTGGCCCCGGTGTATGAGCAGTTCTTC. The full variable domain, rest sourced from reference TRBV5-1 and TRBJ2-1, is KAGVTQTPRYLIKTRGQQVTLSCSPISGHRSVSWYQQTPGQGLQFLFEYFSETQRNKGNFPGRFSGRQFSNSRSEMNVSTLELGDSALYLCASSLAPVYEQFFGPGTRLTVL.

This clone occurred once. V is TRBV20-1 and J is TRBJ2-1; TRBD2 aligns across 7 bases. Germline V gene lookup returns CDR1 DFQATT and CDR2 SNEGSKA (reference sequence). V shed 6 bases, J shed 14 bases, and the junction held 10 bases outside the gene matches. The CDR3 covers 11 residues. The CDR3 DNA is TGCAGTGCCGATGCGGGAGCGCCCGAGTTCTTC. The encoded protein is CSADAGAPEFF.

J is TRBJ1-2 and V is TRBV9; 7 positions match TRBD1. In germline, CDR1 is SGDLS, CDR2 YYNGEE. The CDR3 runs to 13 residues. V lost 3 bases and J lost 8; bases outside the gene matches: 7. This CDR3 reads CASSETGARGYTF. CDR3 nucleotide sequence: TGTGCCAGCAGCGAAACAGGGGCGCGCGGCTACACCTTC.

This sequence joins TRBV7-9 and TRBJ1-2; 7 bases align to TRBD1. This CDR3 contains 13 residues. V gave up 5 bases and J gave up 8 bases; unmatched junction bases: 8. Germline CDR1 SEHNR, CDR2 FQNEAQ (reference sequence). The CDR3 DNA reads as TGTGCCAGCAGCCAAAACAGGGGTACAGGCTACACCTTC. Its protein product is CASSQNRGTGYTF.

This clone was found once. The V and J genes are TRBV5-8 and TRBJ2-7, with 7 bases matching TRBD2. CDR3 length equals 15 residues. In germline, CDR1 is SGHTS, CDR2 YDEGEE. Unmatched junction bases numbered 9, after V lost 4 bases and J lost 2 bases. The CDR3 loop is CASSPRLADTYEQYF. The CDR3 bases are TGTGCCAGCAGCCCCCGGCTAGCGGACACCTACGAGCAGTACTTC. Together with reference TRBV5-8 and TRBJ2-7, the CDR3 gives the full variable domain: EAGVTQSPTHLIKTRGQQATLRCSPISGHTSVYWYQQALGLGLQFLLWYDEGEERNRGNFPPRFSGRQFPNYSSELNVNALELEDSALYLCASSPRLADTYEQYFGPGTRLTVT.

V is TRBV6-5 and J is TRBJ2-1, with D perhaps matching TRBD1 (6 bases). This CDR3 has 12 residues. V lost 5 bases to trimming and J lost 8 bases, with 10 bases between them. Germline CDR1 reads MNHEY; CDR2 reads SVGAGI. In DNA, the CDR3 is TGTGCCAGCAGTCAACAGGGCCATGAGCAGTTCTTC. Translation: CASSQQGHEQFF.

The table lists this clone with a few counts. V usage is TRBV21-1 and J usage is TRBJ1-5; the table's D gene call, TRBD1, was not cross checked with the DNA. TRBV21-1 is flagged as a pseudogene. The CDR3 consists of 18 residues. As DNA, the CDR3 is TGTGCCAGCCACACCCCAAGGGACAGGGGGCTAAGCAATCAGCCCCAGCATTTT. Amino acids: CASHTPRDRGLSNQPQHF.

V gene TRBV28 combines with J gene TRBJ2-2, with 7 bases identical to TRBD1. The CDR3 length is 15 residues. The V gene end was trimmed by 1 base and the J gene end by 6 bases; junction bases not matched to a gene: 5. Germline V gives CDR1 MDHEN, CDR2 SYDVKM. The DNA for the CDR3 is TGTGCCAGCAGTTTATACGACAGGGCCCCCGGGGAGCTGTTTTTT. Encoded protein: CASSLYDRAPGELFF.

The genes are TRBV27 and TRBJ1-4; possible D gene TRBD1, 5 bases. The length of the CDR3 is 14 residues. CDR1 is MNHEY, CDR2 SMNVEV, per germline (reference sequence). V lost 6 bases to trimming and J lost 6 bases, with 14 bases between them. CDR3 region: CASSVGAGYEKLFF. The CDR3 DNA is TGTGCCAGCAGCGTGGGTGCAGGGTATGAAAAACTGTTTTTT.